This TCR beta chain was retrieved from a study of T and B cells in COVID-19 patients. BIOMED2 TRB-A/B primer pools were used in multiplex TRB PCR. TCRdb re-derived calls from the multiplex PCR reads in MiXCR, one entry per CDR3 protein. Altogether thousands of distinct CDR3 sequences are present, 27% being singletons, with the ten largest covering about 36%. Each TRB amplification used about 230-550 ng of genomic DNA from blood. Overall study findings and caveats: Patients with COVID-19 reportedly showed strongly skewed T cell receptor beta variable and joining gene usage.

Relative to its sample, this clonotype is medium-sized. Its specificity is not known. The sequence came from a human donor with active COVID-19. The donor label of this sample is uncertain. The sequenced sample consisted of blood.

CDR3 residues: CSVEGGDKVIGGYGYTF. The CDR3 region has the DNA TGCAGCGTTGAAGGGGGGGACAAGGTCATCGGCGGCTATGGCTACACCTTC. The rearrangement links TRBV29-1 to TRBJ1-2; D is possibly TRBD1 (6 bases). The ends were cut back, 1 base at V and 4 bases at J, with 22 bases in the middle. The CDR3 is made up of 17 amino acids. Germline V CDR1 and CDR2: SQVTM, ANQGSEA.